This TCR beta chain was recovered during a study of blood T cell repertoires in COVID-19. This clone was found a few times. This same CDR3 is encoded by further DNA sequences in the sample. Authors' methods: Researchers report that nucleated cell counts were estimated from reference gene primer amplification. The assay was immunoSEQ multiplex PCR, and TCRdb's table has in-frame clones only and misses some. V, J and clone size reflect that table, while D and trimming were determined from the DNA. The repertoire holds tens of thousands of clones, with 84% as singletons. The CDR3 length is 11 residues. V dropped 3 bases and J dropped 6 bases, with 8 bases sitting between them. Germline CDR1 is DFQATT and CDR2 is SNEGSKA (reference sequence).

V and J are TRBV20-1 and TRBJ1-1; no firm D call. Source material: peripheral blood. This receptor was obtained from a man aged 60-69 years with acute or convalescent COVID-19. CDR3 in DNA: TGCAGTGCTAGTAGGCAGGCTGAAGCTTTCTTT. Residues: CSASRQAEAFF.